A single sample is the source of the 23 T cell receptor beta chains below, sequenced in a study of T cell responses to AZD1222 COVID-19 vaccine. The table came from immunoSEQ multiplex PCR; TCRdb's copy has only in-frame clones and leaves some out. The sample has 85,000 to 120,000 clones; approximately 87% are singletons. This sample comprised peripheral blood, obtained on day 0 of AZD1222 vaccination. The receptors here all came from an adult in good health.

This clone has a handful of counts. This chain connects TRBV18 to TRBJ1-3, with D possibly matching TRBD1 (6 bases). Trimming shortened V by 2 bases and J by 0 bases, and 11 bases separated the two germline ends. This CDR3 has 16 amino acids. From germline, CDR1 is KGHSH and CDR2 LQKENI. CDR3 region: CASSPDRPFSGNTIYF. The CDR3, as DNA: TGTGCCAGCTCACCAGACAGGCCATTCTCTGGAAACACCATATATTTT.

The rearrangement uses TRBV3-1 (or the pseudogene TRBV3-2) and TRBJ2-7; D possibly matches TRBD1 or TRBD2 (5 bases each). Germline V gives CDR1 LGHDT, CDR2 YNNKEL (reference sequence). There are 14 residues in the CDR3. Trimming removed 7 bases at V and 2 bases at J, with 15 bases between. The CDR3 reads CASMRKGDPYEQYF. CDR3 nucleotide sequence: TGTGCCAGCATGCGCAAAGGGGACCCCTACGAGCAGTACTTC.

This chain connects TRBV6-5 to TRBJ1-1; D gene uncertain. Germline V gene sequence: CDR1 MNHEY, CDR2 SVGAGI. There are 12 residues in the CDR3. V lost 5 bases, J lost 0 bases, and 4 bases lay in between. CDR3 residues: CASSNLNTEAFF. In DNA, the CDR3 is TGTGCCAGCAGTAACCTGAACACTGAAGCTTTCTTT.

V and J are TRBV7-6 and TRBJ2-3; no firm D call. The CDR3 is made up of 14 amino acids. In germline, CDR1 is SGHVS, CDR2 FNYEAQ. Trimming removed 0 bases from V and 0 bases from J, with 4 bases in between. This CDR3 reads CASSLAGSTDTQYF. CDR3 DNA: TGTGCCAGCAGCTTAGCGGGTAGCACAGATACGCAGTATTTT.

The chain joins TRBV18 to TRBJ2-7, with a possible D match to TRBD2 (7 bases). CDR1 is KGHSH, CDR2 LQKENI, per germline. This CDR3 has 13 amino acids. V was trimmed by 3 bases and J by 6 bases, leaving 12 bases between them. DNA for the CDR3: TGTGCCAGCTCACCCCAAGGGGGGGTCGAGCAGTACTTC. Residues: CASSPQGGVEQYF.

The chain employs TRBV15 and TRBJ2-3; D possibly corresponds to TRBD1 (5 bases). This CDR3 contains 17 residues. Germline-derived CDR1 and CDR2 are LNHNV and YYDKDF (reference sequence). V shed 1 base and J shed 0 bases, with 14 bases lying between them. The CDR3 DNA is TGTGCCACCAGCAGAGGGGGCGGCGGCGCTAGCACAGATACGCAGTATTTT. Amino acids: CATSRGGGGASTDTQYF.

V usage is TRBV12-5 and J usage is TRBJ2-3, with D unclear. Between the trimmed V and J ends, which lost 4 bases and 1 base, there was a span of 3 bases. Germline V lookup: CDR1 LGHNT, CDR2 FRNRAP. The CDR3 has 12 amino acids. The DNA of the CDR3 is TGTGCTAGTGGTTACCGCACAGATACGCAGTATTTT. It is translated as CASGYRTDTQYF.

This chain joins TRBV6-5 and TRBJ1-6, with unresolved D. CDR3 length: 13 amino acids. Germline V gene sequence: CDR1 MNHEY, CDR2 SVGAGI. V lost 7 bases and J 6 bases, leaving 10 bases between the germline ends. CDR3 protein: CASNRVPNSPLHF. Here the CDR3 DNA reads TGTGCCAGCAACCGGGTGCCTAATTCACCCCTCCACTTT.

This clone appeared once. V and J are TRBV18 and TRBJ1-2; D is undetermined. V was pared by 3 bases and J by 5 bases, with 10 bases between. CDR1 is KGHSH and CDR2 is LQKENI in the germline V gene. There are 13 residues in the CDR3. CDR3 nucleotides: TGTGCCAGCTCACCGGACTGGGGATATGGCTACACCTTC. This translates into CASSPDWGYGYTF.

This clone has a handful of counts. The chain employs TRBV5-1 and TRBJ1-2, with D unresolved. Germline CDR1 SGHRS, CDR2 YFSETQ. The length of the CDR3 is 16 residues. The V end lost 2 bases, the J end lost 4 bases, and 18 bases lay between the germline ends. CDR3 nucleotides: TGCGCCAGCAGCTTCGGGCCCGGGATCCGCTCCTATGGCTACACCTTC. It codes for CASSFGPGIRSYGYTF.

The V and J genes are TRBV7-9 and TRBJ2-5, with D possibly matching TRBD2 (5 bases). Germline assignment: CDR1 SEHNR and CDR2 FQNEAQ (reference sequence). The CDR3 extends over 14 amino acids. Trimming shortened V by 1 base and J by 5 bases, and 11 bases separated the two germline ends. The CDR3 region has the DNA TGTGCCAGCAGCTTAGGGGCGCGGGTGGAGACCCAGTACTTC. Translation: CASSLGARVETQYF. The variable domain in full, with the rest retrieved from reference TRBV7-9 and TRBJ2-5, is DTGVSQNPRHKITKRGQNVTFRCDPISEHNRLYWYRQTLGQGPEFLTYFQNEAQLEKSRLLSDRFSAERPKGSFSTLEIQRTEQGDSAMYLCASSLGARVETQYFGPGTRLLVL.

The chain joins TRBV18 to TRBJ1-1; a possible D gene is TRBD1 (5 bases). The germline V gene has CDR1 KGHSH and CDR2 LQKENI. V dropped 6 bases and J dropped 1 base, with 12 bases sitting between them. The CDR3 sequence is 14 residues long. The CDR3 loop reads CASSTTVSNTEAFF. The DNA of the CDR3 is TGTGCCAGCTCCACGACAGTTTCGAACACTGAAGCTTTCTTT.

This clone was seen a handful of times. This chain joins TRBV28 and TRBJ2-1; 11 bases match TRBD2. The CDR3 is 14 residues long. Germline CDR1 reads MDHEN; CDR2 reads SYDVKM. V lost 6 bases to trimming and J lost 8 bases; unmatched junction nucleotides: 6. The CDR3 DNA sequence: TGTGCCAGCAGCATAGCGGGAGGGGTGGATGAGCAGTTCTTC. It translates to CASSIAGGVDEQFF.

The genes are TRBV7-9 and TRBJ1-2, with D maybe TRBD1 (5 bases). Germline V gene sequence: CDR1 SEHNR, CDR2 FQNEAQ (reference sequence). CDR3 size: 12 residues. Between the trimmed V and J ends, which lost 7 bases and 2 bases, there was a span of 8 bases. This CDR3 is CASTPGNYGYTF. CDR3 bases: TGTGCCAGCACCCCAGGGAACTATGGCTACACCTTC.

This clone was seen once. The V call is TRBV7-3, the J call TRBJ2-2; 8 positions match TRBD1. Per germline, CDR1 SGHTA and CDR2 FQGTGA. J was trimmed by 1 base and V by 5 bases; bases with no gene match: 3. The CDR3 spans 15 residues. This CDR3 is CASSPGQGNTGELFF. CDR3 nucleotide sequence: TGTGCCAGCAGCCCCGGACAGGGGAACACCGGGGAGCTGTTTTTT.

The rearrangement joins TRBV14 to TRBJ2-3, with D possibly being TRBD2 (6 bases). Trimming took 0 bases from V and 0 from J, leaving 13 bases between them. CDR1 is SGHDN, CDR2 FVKESK, per germline. The CDR3 is 17 amino acids. The DNA for the CDR3 is TGTGCCAGCAGCCAAGATCGCCTAGCGCTTAGCACAGATACGCAGTATTTT. Translated, it gives CASSQDRLALSTDTQYF. The full variable domain, its missing parts supplied by reference TRBV14 and TRBJ2-3, is EAGVTQFPSHSVIEKGQTVTLRCDPISGHDNLYWYRRVMGKEIKFLLHFVKESKQDESGMPNNRFLAERTGGTYSTLKVQPAELEDSGVYFCASSQDRLALSTDTQYFGPGTRLTVL.

This sequence joins TRBV28 and TRBJ1-1, with 9 bases identical to TRBD1. Germline V gene sequence: CDR1 MDHEN, CDR2 SYDVKM. The CDR3 spans 16 residues. Trimming took 6 bases from V and 1 from J; bases not matched to a gene: 9. The CDR3 DNA is TGTGCCAGCAGAAAGACAGGGGGTCAAAAGAACACTGAAGCTTTCTTT. This translates into CASRKTGGQKNTEAFF.

This clone has a handful of counts. This chain links TRBV6-2 or TRBV6-3 with TRBJ1-2; TRBD1 might be the D (6 bases). V was clipped by 3 bases and J by 8 bases, with 13 bases between them. This CDR3 is 13 amino acids long. CDR1 MNHEY and CDR2 SVGEGT come from the germline V gene. CDR3 sequence reads: CASSYIRGNGYTF. CDR3 sequence (DNA): TGTGCCAGCAGTTATATTAGGGGGAACGGCTACACCTTC.

The table lists this clone with a count of one. The chain combines TRBV12-3 or TRBV12-4 with TRBJ1-5; a possible D gene is TRBD1 (5 bases). V dropped 4 bases and J dropped 5 bases, with 9 bases sitting between them. This CDR3 has 13 amino acids. CDR3 nucleotides: TGTGCCAGCAGTTCCAGGGCCTATCAGCCCCAGCATTTT. This translates into CASSSRAYQPQHF.

The gene calls are TRBV19 and TRBJ2-1; D perhaps matches TRBD1 (6 bases). Trimming took off 3 bases at V and 3 bases at J, with 12 bases between the two ends. The germline CDR1 and CDR2 sequences are LNHDA and SQIVND (reference sequence). This CDR3 is 15 amino acids long. The chain's CDR3 is CASSIGGGGYNEQFF. CDR3 DNA: TGTGCCAGTAGTATTGGGGGCGGAGGCTACAATGAGCAGTTCTTC. Complete variable domain (other parts from reference TRBV19 and TRBJ2-1): DGGITQSPKYLFRKEGQNVTLSCEQNLNHDAMYWYRQDPGQGLRLIYYSQIVNDFQKGDIAEGYSVSREKKESFPLTVTSAQKNPTAFYLCASSIGGGGYNEQFFGPGTRLTVL.

V is TRBV6-6 and J is TRBJ2-3; 8 bases are shared with TRBD2. The CDR3 has 15 residues. Germline CDR1 and CDR2: MNHNY and SVGAGI (reference sequence). V lost 6 bases to trimming and J lost 5 bases; unmatched junction nucleotides: 10. The CDR3 sequence: CASSPGGGEGDTQYF. The CDR3 DNA is TGTGCCAGCAGCCCCGGGGGGGGCGAGGGAGATACGCAGTATTTT.

This chain links TRBV5-8 with TRBJ2-3; 13 nucleotides match TRBD2. The length of the CDR3 is 17 residues. Germline-derived CDR1 and CDR2 are SGHTS and YDEGEE. V lost 4 bases, J lost 4 bases, and 9 bases stayed unmatched. The CDR3 DNA follows: TGTGCCAGCAGCGCCGGACTAGCGGGGGCGGGGGCAGATACGCAGTATTTT. Translating it yields CASSAGLAGAGADTQYF.

The chain carries TRBV7-9 and TRBJ1-5; D is uncertain. CDR1 is SEHNR, CDR2 FQNEAQ, per germline (reference sequence). V was trimmed by 5 bases and J by 0 bases, leaving 8 bases between them. The CDR3 has 14 residues. The CDR3 DNA reads as TGTGCCAGCAGCACCCAGGTTAGCAATCAGCCCCAGCATTTT. It specifies CASSTQVSNQPQHF.